Presented here are 3 T cell receptor beta chains from one specimen sequenced in a study of immune cell composition in non-small cell lung cancer. The protocol was immunoSEQ multiplex PCR, while the TCRdb copy is restricted to in-frame clones and leaves out a portion. Of over 2,000 clones in the sample, 70% to 90% were seen once. Sequenced sample: lung tumor tissue. Receptor source: a human donor with non-small cell lung cancer.

This clone has only one observation. J is TRBJ1-1 and V is TRBV28; 7 nucleotides align to TRBD1. J was trimmed by 3 bases and V by 10 bases; bases with no gene match: 26. The CDR3 length is 19 residues. The germline V gene encodes CDR1 MDHEN and CDR2 SYDVKM. The chain's CDR3 is CATETRDSDIWNRDTEAFF. DNA for the CDR3: TGTGCCACAGAGACCAGGGACAGCGATATATGGAATCGAGACACTGAAGCTTTCTTT.

This chain joins TRBV30 and TRBJ1-4, with 7 bases aligning to TRBD1. The CDR3 is 12 residues long. From germline, CDR1 is GTSNPN and CDR2 SVGIG (reference sequence). The CDR3 spells CAVGQRNEKLFF. For the CDR3, the DNA is TGTGCAGTGGGACAGAGAAATGAAAAACTGTTTTTT.

This chain connects TRBV19 to TRBJ2-2; 9 bases fit TRBD1. The CDR3 extends over 15 amino acids. V shed 3 bases, J shed 7 bases, and the junction held 6 bases outside the gene matches. Germline V gene lookup returns CDR1 LNHDA and CDR2 SQIVND (reference sequence). The CDR3 DNA sequence: TGTGCCAGTAGTATGCGGACAGGGGCCCGCGGGGAGCTGTTTTTT. Protein product: CASSMRTGARGELFF.